The 18 T cell receptor beta chains below were found in one sample sequenced in a study of Ad26.COV2.S vaccination and SARS-CoV-2 variants. This sample's treatment: roughly 19 received Ad26.COV2.S at low or high dose, single or two shots; roughly five received placebo; per-sample allocation not given. Day 63 after the first injection of vaccine or placebo was the sampling time. The repertoire was sequenced with immunoSEQ multiplex PCR; TCRdb's copy has only in-frame clones and lacks some. The sample consists of about 420,000 clones, roughly 88% of them appearing once. Sequencing was performed on peripheral blood, taken in a trial of Ad26.COV2.S vaccine versus placebo. The source is a person between 18 and 60 years old who received the Ad26.COV2.S COVID-19 vaccine or a placebo.

The chain employs TRBV5-6 and TRBJ2-7; tentative D call: TRBD1 (5 bases). The germline V and J ends were trimmed by 2 bases and 3 bases, with 18 bases remaining between them. Per germline, CDR1 SGHDT and CDR2 YYEEEE. The CDR3 consists of 16 residues. CDR3 residues: CASSFRASGRVYEQYF. In DNA, the CDR3 is TGTGCCAGCAGCTTTAGGGCGTCAGGGCGTGTCTACGAGCAGTACTTC.

This clone was recorded only once. V and J are TRBV28 and TRBJ2-5; no reliable D call. The CDR3 runs to 14 residues. Per the germline V gene, CDR1 is MDHEN and CDR2 is SYDVKM. The V end was cut by 3 bases, the J end by 1 base, with 9 bases between. DNA for the CDR3: TGTGCCAGCAGTTTGGATGGCCGCCAAGAGACCCAGTACTTC. Translating gives CASSLDGRQETQYF.

This clone was detected a few times. The chain combines TRBV11-2 with TRBJ2-7, with no clear D. CDR1 and CDR2 from the germline V gene are SGHAT and FQNNGV. Between the trimmed V and J ends, which lost 0 bases and 5 bases, there was a span of 5 bases. The length of the CDR3 is 12 residues. In DNA form, the CDR3 reads TGTGCCAGCAGCTTAGAAGGGAACGAGCAGTACTTC. The encoded protein is CASSLEGNEQYF.

The V gene is TRBV6-2 or TRBV6-3, the J gene TRBJ2-5; D is unresolved. Trimming removed 5 bases from V and 5 bases from J, with 12 bases in between. Germline CDR1 MNHEY, CDR2 SVGEGT. This CDR3 is 13 amino acids long. The CDR3 region is CASSPHRAETQYF. The CDR3 DNA reads TGTGCCAGCAGTCCCCATCGGGCGGAGACCCAGTACTTC.

This rearrangement joins TRBV19 to TRBJ1-2; the D gene is possibly TRBD1 (5 bases). Germline CDR1 is LNHDA and CDR2 is SQIVND (reference sequence). Trimming took off 5 bases at V and 0 bases at J, with 10 bases between the two ends. This CDR3 is built from 14 residues. The CDR3 protein is CASSLQGSNYGYTF. The CDR3 DNA reads TGTGCCAGTAGTTTGCAGGGTTCTAACTATGGCTACACCTTC.

The table lists this clone with a count of one. The chain links TRBV9 to TRBJ1-2; 7 bases align to TRBD1. The CDR3 has 13 amino acids. Germline V CDR1 and CDR2: SGDLS, YYNGEE. The ends lost 3 bases at V and 7 bases at J; junction bases unmatched: 6. Here the CDR3 reads CASSGGGSGGYTF. DNA for the CDR3: TGTGCCAGCAGCGGAGGGGGCTCGGGTGGCTACACCTTC. Drawing the rest from reference TRBV9 and TRBJ1-2, the complete variable domain is DSGVTQTPKHLITATGQRVTLRCSPRSGDLSVYWYQQSLDQGLQFLIQYYNGEERAKGNILERFSAQQFPDLHSELNLSSLELGDSALYFCASSGGGSGGYTFGSGTRLTVV.

This chain uses TRBV7-2 with TRBJ2-5, with D uncertain. Trimming cost V 2 bases and J 4 bases, with 11 bases left between them. Germline lookup yields CDR1 SGHTA and CDR2 FQGNSA. CDR3 length: 14 residues. In DNA form, the CDR3 reads TGTGCCAGCAGCTTACAATCCACCCTAGAGACCCAGTACTTC. Protein: CASSLQSTLETQYF. Variable domain in full (rest from reference TRBV7-2 and TRBJ2-5): GAGVSQSPSNKVTEKGKDVELRCDPISGHTALYWYRQSLGQGLEFLIYFQGNSAPDKSGLPSDRFSAERTGGSVSTLTIQRTQQEDSAVYLCASSLQSTLETQYFGPGTRLLVL.

The chain joins TRBV7-2 to TRBJ2-1; TRBD1 or TRBD2 may be the D gene (5 bases each). CDR1 SGHTA and CDR2 FQGNSA come from the germline V gene. V lost 1 base and J lost 6, with 13 bases in between. The CDR3 is 15 amino acids. CDR3 nucleotides: TGTGCCAGCAGCTTAGGGGGGTTTCTGGGCAATGAGCAGTTCTTC. As protein: CASSLGGFLGNEQFF.

The rearrangement joins TRBV10-3 to TRBJ1-1; D remains ambiguous. In germline, CDR1 is ENHRY, CDR2 SYGVKD. V shed 0 bases and J shed 5 bases, with 19 bases lying between them. CDR3 length equals 17 residues. CDR3 nucleotides: TGTGCCATCAGTGAGTCGGTGAAAGGTGGGTTGGGAACTGAAGCTTTCTTT. Its translation is CAISESVKGGLGTEAFF.

The J gene is TRBJ2-3, the V gene TRBV2; the D gene is possibly TRBD2 (6 bases). CDR3 size: 12 residues. Germline CDR1 SNHLY, CDR2 FYNNEI. The ends were cut back, 7 bases at V and 9 bases at J, with 14 bases in the middle. CDR3 sequence: CASNQVGSTQYF. The CDR3 DNA reads TGTGCCAGCAATCAAGTCGGGAGCACGCAGTATTTT. Full variable domain (rest looked up from reference TRBV2 and TRBJ2-3): EPEVTQTPSHQVTQMGQEVILRCVPISNHLYFYWYRQILGQKVEFLVSFYNNEISEKSEIFDDQFSVERPDGSNFTLKIRSTKLEDSAMYFCASNQVGSTQYFGPGTRLTVL.

The rearrangement links TRBV3-1 (or the pseudogene TRBV3-2) to TRBJ2-7, with D perhaps TRBD2 (6 bases). This CDR3 region has 16 residues. With 8 bases removed from V and 2 bases from J, the gap between germline ends came to 22 bases. Germline-derived CDR1 and CDR2 are LGHDT and YNNKEL (reference sequence). CDR3 in amino acids: CASSGRPDRFTYEQYF. CDR3 bases: TGTGCCAGCTCAGGGAGGCCAGACCGTTTTACCTACGAGCAGTACTTC.

The gene calls are TRBV7-9 and TRBJ1-3, with D maybe TRBD1 (6 bases). V lost 5 bases and J 0 bases, leaving 14 bases between the germline ends. The V gene's germline CDR1 is SEHNR and CDR2 FQNEAQ (reference sequence). CDR3 length equals 16 residues. The CDR3 region is CASSPGQTYSGNTIYF. DNA of the CDR3: TGTGCCAGCAGCCCAGGACAGACCTACTCTGGAAACACCATATATTTT. Full variable domain (rest looked up from reference TRBV7-9 and TRBJ1-3): DTGVSQNPRHKITKRGQNVTFRCDPISEHNRLYWYRQTLGQGPEFLTYFQNEAQLEKSRLLSDRFSAERPKGSFSTLEIQRTEQGDSAMYLCASSPGQTYSGNTIYFGEGSWLTVV.

The chain couples TRBV19 to TRBJ2-7; either TRBD1 or TRBD2 may supply D (5 bases each). Trimming removed 4 bases from V and 3 bases from J, with 10 bases in between. The CDR3 length is 13 residues. Germline-derived CDR1 and CDR2 are LNHDA and SQIVND (reference sequence). The CDR3, as DNA: TGTGCCAGTAGTACCGGGACGGGCTACGAGCAGTACTTC. Translated, it gives CASSTGTGYEQYF. The full variable domain, its missing parts supplied by reference TRBV19 and TRBJ2-7, is DGGITQSPKYLFRKEGQNVTLSCEQNLNHDAMYWYRQDPGQGLRLIYYSQIVNDFQKGDIAEGYSVSREKKESFPLTVTSAQKNPTAFYLCASSTGTGYEQYFGPGTRLTVT.

This chain connects TRBV28 to TRBJ1-5; D unresolved. Germline V gives CDR1 MDHEN, CDR2 SYDVKM. V gave up 5 bases and J gave up 4 bases, with 6 bases separating them. This CDR3 contains 12 residues. The CDR3 DNA sequence: TGTGCCAGCAGTGTCGATAATCAGCCCCAGCATTTT. This sequence encodes CASSVDNQPQHF.

The genes are TRBV6-6 and TRBJ2-6; D tentatively fits TRBD1 or TRBD2 (5 bases each). There are 15 residues in the CDR3. The germline CDR1 and CDR2 sequences are MNHNY and SVGAGI (reference sequence). The V end lost 2 bases, the J end lost 2 bases, and 7 bases lay between the germline ends. CDR3 amino acids: CASSYEGTGANVLTF. In DNA form, the CDR3 reads TGTGCCAGCAGTTACGAGGGGACTGGGGCCAACGTCCTGACTTTC.

This chain links TRBV5-3 with TRBJ2-7; maybe TRBD1 (6 bases). TRBV5-3 is identified as an open reading frame with a role that is uncertain. This CDR3 has 16 residues. V gave up 4 bases and J gave up 2 bases, with 19 bases separating them. CDR3 nucleotides: TGTGCCAGAAGCAACAAAGATGACAGGATCCCCTACGAGCAGTACTTC. It is translated as CARSNKDDRIPYEQYF.

A word on this clone: Additional DNA sequences in this sample encode the identical CDR3. This chain uses TRBV7-2 with TRBJ2-2; 10 bases match TRBD2. Trimming removed 7 bases from V and 5 bases from J; junction bases left unmatched: 10. Germline V lookup: CDR1 SGHTA, CDR2 FQGNSA. This CDR3 is 16 amino acids long. CDR3 loop: CASTFTLAGATGELFF. In DNA, the CDR3 is TGTGCCAGCACCTTTACCCTAGCGGGGGCGACCGGGGAGCTGTTTTTT.

The count of this clone is one. V usage is TRBV19 and J usage is TRBJ1-5; 9 bases agree with TRBD1. The CDR3 extends over 16 amino acids. From germline, CDR1 is LNHDA and CDR2 SQIVND (reference sequence). Trimming at V came to 3 bases and at J to 7 bases, leaving 10 bases not matched to a gene. The CDR3 sequence: CASSIGFRDRVQPQHF. For the CDR3, the DNA is TGTGCCAGTAGTATCGGTTTCCGGGACAGGGTGCAGCCCCAGCATTTT.